The 18 T cell receptor beta chains presented below share a single source sample, sequenced in a study of long-term antiretroviral therapy in people with HIV. Run at survey level, the immunoSEQ assay was version v3.0. Sequenced by immunoSEQ multiplex PCR; TCRdb stores in-frame clones only, minus some. This repertoire shows about 25,000 clones, over 80% found once; its top ten account for about 15%. Sequenced material: unsorted PBMCs, taken 4.1 to 4.5 years after starting antiretroviral therapy. All receptors come from a man aged 30 to 39 with HIV.

This chain joins TRBV28 and TRBJ2-3; D ambiguous. Between the trimmed V and J ends, which lost 5 bases and 11 bases, there was a span of 14 bases. This CDR3 comprises 12 residues. CDR1 MDHEN and CDR2 SYDVKM come from the germline V gene. The CDR3 bases are TGTGCCAGCAGTATTACGGGCCTCGGGCAGTATTTT. This translates into CASSITGLGQYF. Combining the CDR3 with reference TRBV28 and TRBJ2-3 gives the whole variable domain DVKVTQSSRYLVKRTGEKVFLECVQDMDHENMFWYRQDPGLGLRLIYFSYDVKMKEKGDIPEGYSVSREKKERFSLILESASTNQTSMYLCASSITGLGQYFGPGTRLTVL.

The chain couples TRBV6-1 to TRBJ1-2, with 8 bases lining up with TRBD1. Trimming at V came to 7 bases and at J to 7 bases, leaving 14 bases not matched to a gene. The CDR3 consists of 15 residues. Germline assignment: CDR1 MNHNS and CDR2 SASEGT. This CDR3 reads CASTPSTGGGSGYTF. CDR3 coding DNA: TGTGCCAGCACACCCTCAACAGGGGGGGGGTCTGGCTACACCTTC.

The chain couples TRBV28 to TRBJ2-1; D may be TRBD2 (5 bases). V shed 5 bases and J shed 5 bases, with 13 bases lying between them. The CDR3 is 14 amino acids. Looked up from germline, CDR1 is MDHEN and CDR2 is SYDVKM. In DNA form, the CDR3 reads TGTGCCAGCAGTGAATACGGGGATAACAATGAGCAGTTCTTC. It codes for CASSEYGDNNEQFF.

J is TRBJ1-1 and V is TRBV4-1; D remains ambiguous. Germline CDR1 and CDR2: MGHRA and YSYEKL. V lost 4 bases and J 1 base, leaving 7 bases between the germline ends. This CDR3 has 13 amino acids. CDR3 sequence: CASSPRGNTEAFF. The DNA for the CDR3 is TGCGCCAGCAGCCCCCGGGGGAACACTGAAGCTTTCTTT.

V usage is TRBV7-9 and J usage is TRBJ1-3; D may be TRBD1 (6 bases). V lost 5 bases and J lost 7, with 18 bases in between. The CDR3 is 15 amino acids. The germline V gene encodes CDR1 SEHNR and CDR2 FQNEAQ (reference sequence). The CDR3 is CASSRVTGIENTIYF. In DNA form, the CDR3 reads TGTGCCAGCAGCCGGGTTACAGGGATAGAGAACACCATATATTTT.

This chain's CDR3 is CASSETGGWETQYF. The CDR3 DNA is TGTGCCAGCAGTGAGACAGGGGGGTGGGAGACCCAGTACTTC. The chain joins TRBV25-1 to TRBJ2-5, with 9 bases that match TRBD1. This CDR3 is 14 amino acids long. J lost 5 bases, V lost 3 bases, and 4 bases had no gene match. Germline lookup yields CDR1 MGHDK and CDR2 SYGVNS.

The chain uses TRBV28 and TRBJ1-1, with D perhaps TRBD1 (6 bases). Germline CDR1 MDHEN, CDR2 SYDVKM. Deletions cut 4 bases from V and 10 bases from J, with 22 bases between. The CDR3 spans 15 residues. The CDR3 DNA sequence: TGTGCCAGCAGTTCCTTAAGTCCAGGGGCAAAGGGAGCTTTCTTT. As protein: CASSSLSPGAKGAFF. Using reference TRBV28 and TRBJ1-1 for the parts outside the CDR3, the full variable domain is DVKVTQSSRYLVKRTGEKVFLECVQDMDHENMFWYRQDPGLGLRLIYFSYDVKMKEKGDIPEGYSVSREKKERFSLILESASTNQTSMYLCASSSLSPGAKGAFFGQGTRLTVV.

The V call is TRBV19, the J call TRBJ2-5, with 10 bases that match TRBD1. The end of the DNA fits TRBJ2-7 better, so the J call may be wrong. CDR3 length: 14 amino acids. From germline, CDR1 is LNHDA and CDR2 SQIVND (reference sequence). The CDR3 reads CASSPDRGLAEQYF. CDR3 coding DNA: TGTGCCAGTAGCCCCGACAGGGGGCTTGCCGAGCAGTACTTC.

The chain links TRBV13 to TRBJ2-5, with unresolved D. V shed 1 base and J shed 4 bases, with 7 bases lying between them. Germline assignment: CDR1 PRHDT and CDR2 FYEKMQ (reference sequence). The CDR3 spans 13 residues. Here the CDR3 DNA reads TGTGCCAGCAGCTTAGTGGCTTTAGAGACCCAGTACTTC. Translation: CASSLVALETQYF.

The J gene is TRBJ2-2, the V gene TRBV6-4; no clear D. The CDR3 covers 14 residues. The V gene lost 5 bases and the J gene lost 5 bases, with 12 bases spanning the gap. Germline V gives CDR1 MRHNA, CDR2 SNTAGT. The CDR3 loop is CASSRSDSTGELFF. CDR3 coding DNA: TGTGCCAGCAGTCGGAGTGATAGTACCGGGGAGCTGTTTTTT.

The V and J genes are TRBV2 and TRBJ2-1, with D perhaps matching TRBD2 (6 bases). The CDR3 extends over 15 amino acids. The germline gives CDR1 SNHLY, CDR2 FYNNEI. The ends were cut back, 2 bases at V and 7 bases at J, with 15 bases in the middle. CDR3 amino acids: CASSELAWYGNEQFF. CDR3 bases: TGTGCCAGCAGTGAACTAGCGTGGTATGGGAATGAGCAGTTCTTC.

CDR3 residues: CASSLAPGRDGEKLFF. In nucleotides, the CDR3 is TGTGCCAGCAGCTTAGCTCCAGGGAGAGATGGTGAAAAACTGTTTTTT. The chain employs TRBV7-6 and TRBJ1-4; a weak D match, TRBD1 (5 bases). Trimming removed 0 bases from V and 7 bases from J, with 15 bases in between. Germline V CDR1 and CDR2: SGHVS, FNYEAQ. The CDR3 loop spans 16 amino acids.

The chain uses TRBV9 and TRBJ2-3, with TRBD2 matching over 8 bases. This CDR3 comprises 17 residues. V shed 3 bases and J 2 bases; nucleotides not matched to a gene: 11. CDR1 and CDR2 from the germline V gene are SGDLS and YYNGEE. DNA of the CDR3: TGTGCCAGCAGCGGGGAGTCGGGAGGGCCTGACACAGATACGCAGTATTTT. Translating gives CASSGESGGPDTDTQYF.

V usage is TRBV9 and J usage is TRBJ1-2; D is possibly TRBD1 (5 bases). V lost 4 bases and J lost 4, with 20 bases in between. The CDR3 has 16 amino acids. CDR1 and CDR2 (germline): SGDLS, YYNGEE. In nucleotides, the CDR3 is TGTGCCAGCAGCCTAACCGCGGGGGAGGAGGTCTATGGCTACACCTTC. Its translation is CASSLTAGEEVYGYTF.

This chain joins TRBV19 and TRBJ2-5; D ambiguous. CDR1 and CDR2 (germline): LNHDA, SQIVND (reference sequence). V lost 6 bases and J lost 3, with 11 bases in between. This CDR3 region has 13 residues. The CDR3 region is CASRFLGEETQYF. The CDR3 nucleotides are TGTGCCAGTAGATTTTTAGGTGAAGAGACCCAGTACTTC.

The rearrangement links TRBV5-4 to TRBJ1-2; 7 positions agree with TRBD1. V lost 2 bases and J lost 4; bases outside the gene matches: 2. Germline V gene data show CDR1 as SGHNT and CDR2 as YYREEE (reference sequence). CDR3 length: 13 residues. This chain's CDR3 is CASSFRQGYGYTF. CDR3 DNA: TGTGCCAGCAGCTTCCGACAGGGCTATGGCTACACCTTC.

The gene calls are TRBV7-9 and TRBJ1-1; D gene ambiguous. The germline V gene encodes CDR1 SEHNR and CDR2 FQNEAQ (reference sequence). V gave up 3 bases and J gave up 1 base, with 9 bases separating them. The CDR3 length is 14 residues. This CDR3 reads CASSFTSENTEAFF. The CDR3 region has the DNA TGTGCCAGCAGCTTCACCTCAGAGAACACTGAAGCTTTCTTT.

The chain combines TRBV29-1 with TRBJ1-2; TRBD1 is a possible D gene (5 bases). The germline V gene encodes CDR1 SQVTM and CDR2 ANQGSEA. Trimming removed 0 bases from V and 7 bases from J, with 15 bases in between. This CDR3 comprises 14 residues. The CDR3 DNA follows: TGCAGCGTTGAAGAGGTAGCGGGGGGTGGTGGCTACACCTTC. Residues: CSVEEVAGGGGYTF.